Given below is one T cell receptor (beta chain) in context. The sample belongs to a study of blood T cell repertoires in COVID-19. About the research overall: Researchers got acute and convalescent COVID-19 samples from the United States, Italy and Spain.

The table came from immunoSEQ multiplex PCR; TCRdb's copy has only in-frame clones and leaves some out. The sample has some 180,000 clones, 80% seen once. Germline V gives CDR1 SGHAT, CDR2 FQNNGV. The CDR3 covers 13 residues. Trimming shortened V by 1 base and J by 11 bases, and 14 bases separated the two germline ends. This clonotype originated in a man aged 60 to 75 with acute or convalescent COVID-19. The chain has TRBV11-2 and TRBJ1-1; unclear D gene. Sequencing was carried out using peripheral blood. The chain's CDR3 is CASSLGERGPAFF. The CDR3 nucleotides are TGTGCCAGCAGCTTAGGAGAACGGGGTCCGGCTTTCTTT.